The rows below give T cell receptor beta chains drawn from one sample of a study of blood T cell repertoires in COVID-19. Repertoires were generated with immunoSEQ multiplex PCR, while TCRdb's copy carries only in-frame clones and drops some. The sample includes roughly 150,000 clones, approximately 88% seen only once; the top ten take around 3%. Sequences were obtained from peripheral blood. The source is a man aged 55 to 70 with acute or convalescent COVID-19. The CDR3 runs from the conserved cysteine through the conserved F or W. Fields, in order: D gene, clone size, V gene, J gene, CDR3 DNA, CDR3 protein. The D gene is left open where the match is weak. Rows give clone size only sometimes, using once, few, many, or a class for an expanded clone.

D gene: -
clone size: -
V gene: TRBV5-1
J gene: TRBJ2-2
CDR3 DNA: TGCGCCAGCAGCTTGGCATCCAGGGCGGACGGGGAGCTGTTTTTT
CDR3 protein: CASSLASRADGELFF

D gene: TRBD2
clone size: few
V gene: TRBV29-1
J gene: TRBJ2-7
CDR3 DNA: TGCAGCGTTGAGGGAGGGTTTCCCTACGAGCAGTACTTC
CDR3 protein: CSVEGGFPYEQYF

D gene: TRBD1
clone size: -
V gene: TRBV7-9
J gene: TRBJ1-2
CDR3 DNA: TGTGCCAGCAGCCCAACGACAGGGACCTATGGCTACACCTTC
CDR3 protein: CASSPTTGTYGYTF

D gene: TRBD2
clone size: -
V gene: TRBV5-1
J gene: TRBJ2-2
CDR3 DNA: TGCGCCAGCAGTTTTAGCGGGGGGGCCGGGGAGCTGTTTTTT
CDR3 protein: CASSFSGGAGELFF

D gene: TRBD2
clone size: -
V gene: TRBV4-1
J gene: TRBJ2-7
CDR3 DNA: TGCGCCAGCAGCCAAAGTGTAGCGGGGGATTTCTACGAGCAGTACTTC
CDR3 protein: CASSQSVAGDFYEQYF

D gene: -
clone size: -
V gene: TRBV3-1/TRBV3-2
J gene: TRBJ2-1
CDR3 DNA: TGTGCCAGCAGCGCTAGCCGCGGCTCCTACAATGAGCAGTTCTTC
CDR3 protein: CASSASRGSYNEQFF

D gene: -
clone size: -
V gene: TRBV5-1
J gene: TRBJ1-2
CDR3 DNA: TGCGCCAGCAGCTTGGTTCTGGGAGGCGGCTATGGCTACACCTTC
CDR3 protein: CASSLVLGGGYGYTF

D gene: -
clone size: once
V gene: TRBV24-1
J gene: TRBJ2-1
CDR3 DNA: TGTGCCACCAGTGATCCCCAAACGGGGTACAATGAGCAGTTCTTC
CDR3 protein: CATSDPQTGYNEQFF

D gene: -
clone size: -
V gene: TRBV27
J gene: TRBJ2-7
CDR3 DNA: TGTGCCAGCAGTTTATCCAGAGGAAACGAGCAGTACTTC
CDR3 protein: CASSLSRGNEQYF

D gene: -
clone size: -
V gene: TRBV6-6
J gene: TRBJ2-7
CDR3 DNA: TGTGCCAGCACCCTGACTATGGTTAACTCCTACGAGCAGTACTTC
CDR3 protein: CASTLTMVNSYEQYF

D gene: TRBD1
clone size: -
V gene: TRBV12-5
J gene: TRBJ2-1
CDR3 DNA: TGTGCTAGTGGTTTGGCCACAATCGGACAGGCGTCCTACAATGAGCAGTTCTTC
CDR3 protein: CASGLATIGQASYNEQFF

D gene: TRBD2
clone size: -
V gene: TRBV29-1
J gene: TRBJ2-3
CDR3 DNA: TGCAGCGCCAGGCCCGGGACTAGCGAAGATACGCAGTATTTT
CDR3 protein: CSARPGTSEDTQYF

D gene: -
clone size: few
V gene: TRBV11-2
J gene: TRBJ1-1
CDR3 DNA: TGTGCCAGCAGCGGAGGCCTTGGCTACATGAACACTGAAGCTTTCTTT
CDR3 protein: CASSGGLGYMNTEAFF

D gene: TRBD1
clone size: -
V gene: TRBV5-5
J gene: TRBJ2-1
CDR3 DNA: TGTGCCAGCAGCTCGGGGAGACAGGGTTGGGGGTACAATGAGCAGTTCTTC
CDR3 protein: CASSSGRQGWGYNEQFF

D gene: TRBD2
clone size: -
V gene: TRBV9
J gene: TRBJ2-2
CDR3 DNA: TGTGCCAGCAGCTCCCGGGGGGACACCGGGGAGCTGTTTTTT
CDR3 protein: CASSSRGDTGELFF

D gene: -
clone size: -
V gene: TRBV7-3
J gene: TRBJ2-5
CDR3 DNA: TGTGCCAGCAGCGCCCTAGCGAATCAAGAGACCCAGTACTTC
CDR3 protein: CASSALANQETQYF

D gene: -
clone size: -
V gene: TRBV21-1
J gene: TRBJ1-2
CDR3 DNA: TGTGCCAGCAGCAGTGGAGGGGACAGGGGTTTTGGGAACGGCTACACCTTC
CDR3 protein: CASSSGGDRGFGNGYTF

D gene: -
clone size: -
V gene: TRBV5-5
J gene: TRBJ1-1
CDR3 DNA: TGTGCCAGCAGCTCACAGGAATACACTGAAGCTTTCTTT
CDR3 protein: CASSSQEYTEAFF

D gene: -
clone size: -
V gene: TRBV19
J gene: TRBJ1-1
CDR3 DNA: TGTGCCAGTAGCGAATACAGGGTGTGGACTGAAGCTTTCTTT
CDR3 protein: CASSEYRVWTEAFF

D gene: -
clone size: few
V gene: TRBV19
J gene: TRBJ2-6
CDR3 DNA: TGTGCCAGTAGTATCCCCCGAGGAGCCAACGGTGGGGCCAACGTCCTGACTTTC
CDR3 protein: CASSIPRGANGGANVLTF

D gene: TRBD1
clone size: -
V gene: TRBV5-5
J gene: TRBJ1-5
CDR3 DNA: TGTGCCAGCAGCTTTAATCAAATGGACAGGGTCAATCAGCCCCAGCATTTT
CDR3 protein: CASSFNQMDRVNQPQHF

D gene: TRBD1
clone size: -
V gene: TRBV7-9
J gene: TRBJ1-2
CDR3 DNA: TGTGCCAGCAGCCACCTCCGGGACAGGGGGCACGGCTACACCTTC
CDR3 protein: CASSHLRDRGHGYTF

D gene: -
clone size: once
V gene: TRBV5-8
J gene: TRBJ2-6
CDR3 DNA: TGTGCCAGCAGCTGGGCGGGGTATGGGGCCAACGTCCTGACTTTC
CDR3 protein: CASSWAGYGANVLTF

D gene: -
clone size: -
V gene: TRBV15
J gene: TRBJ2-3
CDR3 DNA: TGTGCCACCAGCAGCCGGACTGCTGCTGGTCCAGATACGCAGTATTTT
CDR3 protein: CATSSRTAAGPDTQYF

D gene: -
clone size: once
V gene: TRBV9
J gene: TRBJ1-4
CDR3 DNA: TGTGCCAGCAGCGTAGGGGGGGTCGAGGAAAAACTGTTTTTT
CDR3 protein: CASSVGGVEEKLFF

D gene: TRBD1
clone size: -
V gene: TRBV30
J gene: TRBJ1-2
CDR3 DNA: TGTGCCTGGAGTGTAAAAACAGGGGCTAGGACGGACACCTTC
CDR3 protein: CAWSVKTGARTDTF

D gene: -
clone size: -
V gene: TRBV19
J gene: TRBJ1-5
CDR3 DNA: TGTGCCAGTAGTTTTAACACAGGGCCCGGTCAGCCCCAGCATTTT
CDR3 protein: CASSFNTGPGQPQHF

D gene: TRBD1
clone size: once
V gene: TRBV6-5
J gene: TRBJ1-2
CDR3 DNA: TGTGCCAGCAGTTACTCGCAGGACAGGGACAACTATGGCTACACCTTC
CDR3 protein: CASSYSQDRDNYGYTF

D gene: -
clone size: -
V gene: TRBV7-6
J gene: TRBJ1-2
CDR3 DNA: TGTGCCAGCAGCTTAATGGCGGAAACCCTAATTAACTATGGCTACACCTTC
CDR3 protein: CASSLMAETLINYGYTF

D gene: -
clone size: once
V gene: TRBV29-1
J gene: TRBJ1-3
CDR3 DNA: TGCAGCGTTGATAGTGGAAACACCATATATTTT
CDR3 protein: CSVDSGNTIYF

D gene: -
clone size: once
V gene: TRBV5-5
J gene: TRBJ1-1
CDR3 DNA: TGTGCCAGCAGCTTAACTGTCGCGAACACTGAAGCTTTCTTT
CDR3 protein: CASSLTVANTEAFF

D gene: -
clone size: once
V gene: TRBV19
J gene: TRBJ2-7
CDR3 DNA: TGTGCCAGTAGCTACCAGACAGGTTCCTACGAGCAGTACTTC
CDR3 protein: CASSYQTGSYEQYF

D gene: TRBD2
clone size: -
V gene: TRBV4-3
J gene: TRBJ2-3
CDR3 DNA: TGCGCCAGCAGCCAAGGAGCTAGCGGGGGGGTCACAGATACGCAGTATTTT
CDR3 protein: CASSQGASGGVTDTQYF

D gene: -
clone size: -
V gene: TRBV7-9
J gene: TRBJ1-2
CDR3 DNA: TGTGCCAGCAGCTCAGCAGGGGCGTCTGGCTACACCTTC
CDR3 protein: CASSSAGASGYTF

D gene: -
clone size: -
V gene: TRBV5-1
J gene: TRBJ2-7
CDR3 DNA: TGCGCCAGCAGCTACGGGACATCCTACGAGCAGTACTTC
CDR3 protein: CASSYGTSYEQYF

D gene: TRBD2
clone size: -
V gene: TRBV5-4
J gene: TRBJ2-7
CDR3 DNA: TGTGCCAGCAGCTTTGGGCGGGGGGGTTCCTACGAGCAGTACTTC
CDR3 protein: CASSFGRGGSYEQYF

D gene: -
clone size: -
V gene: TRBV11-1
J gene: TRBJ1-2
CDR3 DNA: TGTGCCAGCAGCTTACCGGGAGGCTATGGCTACACCTTC
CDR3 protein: CASSLPGGYGYTF

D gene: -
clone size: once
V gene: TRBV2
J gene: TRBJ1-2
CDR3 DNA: TGTGCCAGCAGTAACAGGGAAAGGGGCTACACCTTC
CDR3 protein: CASSNRERGYTF

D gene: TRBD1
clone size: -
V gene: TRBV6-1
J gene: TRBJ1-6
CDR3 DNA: TGTGCCAGCAGTGACCAGGGGGCGCGAAGTTCACCCCTCCACTTT
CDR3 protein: CASSDQGARSSPLHF

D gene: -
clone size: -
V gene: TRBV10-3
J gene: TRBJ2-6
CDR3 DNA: TGTGCCATCCAGGGAACTGGGGCCAACGTCCTGACTTTC
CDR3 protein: CAIQGTGANVLTF

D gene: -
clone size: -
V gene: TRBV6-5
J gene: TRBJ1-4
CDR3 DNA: TGTGCCATCCGTGGACCGGGCGGGGAGGAAAAACTGTTTTTT
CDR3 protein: CAIRGPGGEEKLFF

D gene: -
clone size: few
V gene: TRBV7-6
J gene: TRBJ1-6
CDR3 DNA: TGTGCCAGCAGCTTAGAGGGGAACTCACCCCTCCACTTT
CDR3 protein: CASSLEGNSPLHF

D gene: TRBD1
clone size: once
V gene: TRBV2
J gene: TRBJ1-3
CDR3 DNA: TGTGCCAGCAGTGAGACGTGGGCAGGGGGTGGAAACACCATATATTTT
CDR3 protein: CASSETWAGGGNTIYF

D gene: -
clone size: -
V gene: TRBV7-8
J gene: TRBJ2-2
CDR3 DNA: TGTGCCAGCAGCTTATTAGGGGGGGCCACCGGGGAGCTGTTTTTT
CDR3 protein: CASSLLGGATGELFF

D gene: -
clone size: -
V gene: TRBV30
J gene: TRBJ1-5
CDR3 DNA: TGTGCCTGGAGTGTGGAGGGGCACGGTCAGCCCCAGCATTTT
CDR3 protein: CAWSVEGHGQPQHF

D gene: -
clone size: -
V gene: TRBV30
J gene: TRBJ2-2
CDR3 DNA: TGTGCCTGGAGTGCCATAGGGGCAAGGAACACCGGGGAGCTGTTTTTT
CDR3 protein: CAWSAIGARNTGELFF

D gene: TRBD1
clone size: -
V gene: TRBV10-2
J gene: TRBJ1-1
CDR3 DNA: TGCGCCAGCCGGGCAGAGGGGGCGATTTTTACGGCTTTCTTT
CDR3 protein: CASRAEGAIFTAFF

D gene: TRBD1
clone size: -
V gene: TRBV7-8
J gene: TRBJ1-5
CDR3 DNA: TGTGCCAGCAGCTCCATTGTCCCCACAGGGGGAGGGCTCTATAGCAATCAGCCCCAGCATTTT
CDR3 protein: CASSSIVPTGGGLYSNQPQHF